This T cell receptor (beta chain) was identified during a study of T cells in Graves' hyperthyroidism and ophthalmopathy. Researchers amplified the TCR beta CDR3 regions from RNA transcripts. TCR CDR3 regions were first amplified by RT-PCR with HTBI primers. TCRdb redid the calling of the multiplex PCR reads with MiXCR, one entry per CDR3 protein. The data hold about 570,000 distinct CDR3 sequences, with about 43% observed a single time. Study-wide results and caveats: In validation, the model predicted ophthalmopathy. These predictions came a median approximately 6.5 months before onset.

This clonotype appeared many times. The antigen is undetermined. This receptor was identified in an adult woman with Graves' disease, either hyperthyroidism or ophthalmopathy (not recorded which). The sequencing sample was made of peripheral blood or thyroid tissue (not recorded which).

The CDR3 here is CASSATGAGRNYGYTF. CDR3 nucleotides: TGTGCCAGCAGCGCGACGGGGGCGGGACGGAACTATGGCTACACCTTC. V gene TRBV9 combines with J gene TRBJ1-2; a possible D gene is TRBD1 (6 bases). CDR3 size: 16 residues. V lost 3 bases and J 2 bases, leaving 17 bases between the germline ends. Germline CDR1 reads SGDLS; CDR2 reads YYNGEE.